This T cell receptor beta chain was sequenced in a study of vaccination effects on CD4 cells after COVID-19. For the study at large: The median interval between the second dose and post-vaccine sampling was 72 days. Points from the study as a whole: Nearly all vaccine-induced clones in healthy recipients recognized only SARS-CoV-2.

After expansion with viral peptide pools in the ViraFEST assay, antigen-specific CD4+ T cells were sequenced. Following culture for about ten days, CD4+ T cells were isolated. Two-dose BNT162b2 or mRNA-1273 vaccination was given to participants. Vaccine recipients lacked prior SARS-CoV-2 infection and had negative nucleocapsid antibodies. On days 3 and 7, fresh IL-2 medium replaced half the medium. Trimming left V 8 bases short and J 6 bases short, with 10 bases between. The CDR3 covers 11 residues. CDR1 and CDR2 from the germline V gene are MNHEY and SVGAGI. Concerning this clone itself: The antigen remains unidentified.

Using immunoSEQ multiplex PCR, the repertoire was profiled, and TCRdb retains in-frame clones only, with some absent. The table records approximately 61,000 clones, 55% to 85% of them present only once. This clonotype was obtained from a human donor who received a COVID-19 vaccine. The input for sequencing was CD4+ T cells from PBMCs cultured with HCoV-229E spike peptides, taken after COVID-19 vaccination. This rearrangement joins TRBV6-5 to TRBJ1-2; perhaps TRBD1 as D (5 bases). The CDR3 DNA follows: TGTGCCAGCGCGGGGGGGGATGGCTACACCTTC. Its protein product is CASAGGDGYTF.